The 22 T cell receptor beta chains below all came from one sample that was sequenced in a study of spatial heterogeneity in lung cancer. The time point here: blood at routine non-recurrence follow-up after resection. TCRs were sequenced from unsorted whole RNA of tumor, nontumor lung or PBMC. TCRdb independently ran MiXCR on the 5' RACE reads; one entry per CDR3 protein. The sample lists some 120,000 distinct CDR3 sequences; roughly an eighth were seen once. This specimen consisted of PBMCs, obtained at follow-up. Source of these receptors: a male donor with early-stage non-small cell lung cancer.

V usage is TRBV5-1 and J usage is TRBJ1-1; no reliable D call. This CDR3 is built from 14 residues. Between the trimmed V and J ends, which lost 1 base and 0 bases, there was a span of 7 bases. The germline V gene has CDR1 SGHRS and CDR2 YFSETQ. CDR3 DNA: TGCGCCAGCAGCTTGAGTTCTTTGAACACTGAAGCTTTCTTT. As protein: CASSLSSLNTEAFF.

As to this clonotype: At one of its ends the junction is not consistent with the germline gene, which may arise from a read error. The chain uses TRBV19 and TRBJ1-2; a possible D gene is TRBD1 (6 bases). CDR1 and CDR2 (germline): LNHDA, SQIVND (reference sequence). This CDR3 spans 14 amino acids. The CDR3 loop is CASSPGATASLTLF. CDR3 sequence (DNA): TGTGCCAGTAGTCCGGGGGCGACCGCCTCTCTAACACTCTTC.

Concerning this clonotype: A junction end diverges from the germline sequence, so it may reflect a read error. The chain is built from TRBV18 and TRBJ2-7; D perhaps matches TRBD1 (6 bases). The CDR3 spans 17 residues. Germline V gene lookup returns CDR1 KGHSH and CDR2 LQKENI. The CDR3 region is CASSSPGQEHPLCEQYF. CDR3 DNA: TGTGCCAGCTCATCACCGGGACAAGAACACCCTCTCTGCGAGCAGTACTTC.

This clonotype occurred a few times. This chain's CDR3 is CSAPGRQLYGYTF. CDR3 nucleotide sequence: TGCAGTGCTCCAGGACGGCAACTATATGGCTACACCTTC. V gene TRBV20-1 combines with J gene TRBJ1-2; D unresolved. This CDR3 comprises 13 residues. The germline CDR1 and CDR2 sequences are DFQATT and SNEGSKA (reference sequence). The V gene lost 5 bases and the J gene lost 5 bases, with 15 bases spanning the gap.

The V and J genes are TRBV9 and TRBJ2-7, with TRBD1 matching 7 bases. J gave up 2 bases and V 4 bases, and 6 bases lay outside the gene matches. CDR1 is SGDLS and CDR2 is YYNGEE in the germline V gene. The CDR3 sequence is 14 residues long. CDR3 residues: CASSPVQGAYEQYF. CDR3 bases: TGTGCCAGCAGCCCAGTTCAGGGGGCCTACGAGCAGTACTTC.

This clonotype was found many times. The V gene is TRBV6-5, the J gene TRBJ1-1; D is possibly TRBD1 (6 bases). The CDR3 extends over 14 amino acids. The germline V gene encodes CDR1 MNHEY and CDR2 SVGAGI. With 0 bases removed from V and 1 base from J, the gap between germline ends came to 6 bases. CDR3 nucleotides: TGTGCCAGCAGTTACTCGACAGGGAACACTGAAGCTTTCTTT. Translation gives CASSYSTGNTEAFF.

CDR3 nucleotides: TGTGCCAGCAGCTCGGACAGGACCACAGATACGCAGTATTTT. This sequence encodes CASSSDRTTDTQYF. This chain links TRBV7-3 with TRBJ2-3, with 7 positions matching TRBD1. This CDR3 contains 14 residues. The germline CDR1 and CDR2 sequences are SGHTA and FQGTGA. The V segment lost 4 bases and the J segment 2 bases; nucleotides outside the gene matches: 3.

This clonotype was picked up many times. The J gene is TRBJ1-5, the V gene TRBV7-2; D is uncertain. The V end lost 2 bases, the J end lost 4 bases, and 12 bases lay between the germline ends. CDR3 length equals 15 residues. The V gene's germline CDR1 is SGHTA and CDR2 FQGNSA. CDR3 protein: CASSLSPGTNQPQHF. CDR3 DNA: TGTGCCAGCAGCTTAAGCCCCGGTACTAATCAGCCCCAGCATTTT.

The V gene is TRBV12-3 or TRBV12-4, the J gene TRBJ1-2; 7 bases line up with TRBD1. The CDR3 sequence is 12 residues long. The J segment lost 11 bases and the V segment lost 6 bases, leaving 9 bases of the junction unmatched. This chain's CDR3 is CASRLDRVGYTF. CDR3 coding DNA: TGTGCCAGCAGACTCGACAGGGTTGGTTACACCTTC.

A few counts support this clonotype. The CDR3 DNA sequence: TGCAGTGCCCCTCCAGGAGGAGTGGATCAGCCCCAGCATTTT. Its translation: CSAPPGGVDQPQHF. The V and J genes are TRBV20-1 and TRBJ1-5; D not certain. Germline assignment: CDR1 DFQATT and CDR2 SNEGSKA (reference sequence). The CDR3 runs to 14 residues. V shed 6 bases and J shed 5 bases, with 17 bases lying between them.

This chain links TRBV20-1 with TRBJ1-1; no clear D. Germline CDR1 reads DFQATT; CDR2 reads SNEGSKA (reference sequence). The CDR3 runs 12 residues. The V gene lost 5 bases and the J gene lost 1 base, with 8 bases spanning the gap. The CDR3, as DNA: TGCAGTGCTTACAGACAGAACACTGAAGCTTTCTTT. Its translation is CSAYRQNTEAFF.

This clonotype was detected only a few times. The chain joins TRBV20-1 to TRBJ2-2; TRBD1 is a possible D gene (6 bases). Germline V gene data show CDR1 as DFQATT and CDR2 as SNEGSKA (reference sequence). The V and J ends lost 0 bases and 5 bases respectively, with 10 bases between them. CDR3 length: 14 amino acids. CDR3 loop: CSARDYRETGELFF. Here the CDR3 DNA reads TGCAGTGCTAGAGACTACAGGGAAACCGGGGAGCTGTTTTTT.

This clonotype came up a few times. The V and J genes are TRBV15 and TRBJ1-4, with 10 bases aligning to TRBD1. The junction had 7 bases not matched to a gene; V was cut back by 4 bases and J by 8 bases. This CDR3 region has 15 residues. Germline V lookup: CDR1 LNHNV, CDR2 YYDKDF (reference sequence). CDR3 in amino acids: CATSTDRGRNEKLFF. Here the CDR3 DNA reads TGTGCCACCAGCACCGACAGGGGGCGCAACGAAAAACTGTTTTTT.

V usage is TRBV28 and J usage is TRBJ1-2; possible D gene TRBD1, 6 bases. The germline gives CDR1 MDHEN, CDR2 SYDVKM. There are 18 residues in the CDR3. Trimming cost V 5 bases and J 1 base, with 23 bases left between them. CDR3 nucleotides: TGTGCCAGCAGTACCAACAACCCCCGGGGGGCGGATAACTATGGCTACACCTTC. It encodes CASSTNNPRGADNYGYTF.

The sample holds many counts of this clonotype. This chain joins TRBV7-2 and TRBJ2-1; D perhaps matches TRBD1 (6 bases). CDR1 is SGHTA, CDR2 FQGNSA, per germline. There are 17 residues in the CDR3. Trimming took 2 bases from V and 0 from J, leaving 14 bases between them. CDR3 loop: CASSLWDNPSSYNEQFF. The CDR3 nucleotides are TGTGCCAGCAGCTTATGGGACAACCCGAGCTCCTACAATGAGCAGTTCTTC.

The V and J genes are TRBV12-3 or TRBV12-4 and TRBJ1-6; D ambiguous. The CDR3 is 12 residues long. Trimming left V 3 bases short and J 6 bases short, with 3 bases between. The CDR3 DNA follows: TGTGCCAGCAGTTTTCCTAATTCACCCCTCCACTTT. Amino acid sequence: CASSFPNSPLHF.

This clonotype came up many times. The rearrangement uses TRBV7-2 and TRBJ1-2; maybe TRBD1 (6 bases). Per germline, CDR1 SGHTA and CDR2 FQGNSA. There are 14 residues in the CDR3. The V end lost 5 bases, the J end lost 4 bases, and 14 bases lay between the germline ends. The CDR3 sequence is CASSVRQEIYGYTF. CDR3 nucleotides: TGTGCCAGCAGCGTTCGACAGGAGATCTATGGCTACACCTTC.

This chain uses TRBV12-3 or TRBV12-4 with TRBJ2-5; 7 bases fit TRBD2. This CDR3 is built from 14 residues. V gave up 5 bases and J gave up 4 bases; unmatched junction bases: 7. The CDR3 is CASSLSGGSETQYF. CDR3 nucleotide sequence: TGTGCCAGCAGTCTTTCCGGGGGGTCAGAGACCCAGTACTTC.

The gene calls are TRBV20-1 and TRBJ1-1; TRBD1 aligns across 9 bases. Germline values: CDR1 DFQATT, CDR2 SNEGSKA (reference sequence). This CDR3 has 12 residues. The CDR3 loop reads CSLGQGNTEAFF. CDR3 DNA sequence: TGCAGCTTGGGACAGGGGAACACTGAAGCTTTCTTT.

This clonotype was recorded at least ten times. The CDR3 here is CASSETGLADTDTQYF. For the CDR3, the DNA is TGCGCCAGCAGCGAGACGGGACTAGCGGACACAGATACGCAGTATTTT. This chain joins TRBV10-1 and TRBJ2-3; 11 bases match TRBD2. This CDR3 is 16 amino acids long. The V gene's germline CDR1 is WNHNN and CDR2 SYGVQD (reference sequence). Trimming took 6 bases from V and 2 from J; bases not matched to a gene: 7.

This clonotype was recorded many times. The V gene is TRBV5-6, the J gene TRBJ1-2, with D possibly matching TRBD1 (5 bases). Per the germline V gene, CDR1 is SGHDT and CDR2 is YYEEEE. This CDR3 comprises 13 residues. Trimming left V 1 base short and J 4 bases short, with 8 bases between. CDR3 loop: CASSLQGGYGYTF. CDR3 in DNA: TGTGCCAGCAGCTTGCAGGGTGGCTATGGCTACACCTTC.

Ten or more counts support this clonotype. V usage is TRBV30 and J usage is TRBJ1-1; possibly TRBD1 for D (5 bases). The CDR3 covers 15 residues. Germline CDR1 is GTSNPN and CDR2 is SVGIG (reference sequence). Between the trimmed V and J ends, which lost 3 bases and 3 bases, there was a span of 17 bases. The CDR3 reads CAWRNGDGWHTEAFF. DNA of the CDR3: TGTGCCTGGAGGAACGGGGACGGATGGCACACTGAAGCTTTCTTT.